This T cell receptor beta chain was identified during a study of neurological immune-mediated disorders. General study findings and limits: The study phylogenetically grouped the repertoires of 18 of 34 multiple sclerosis patients into one related-CDR3 cluster, a possible signature.

The V and J ends lost 6 bases and 4 bases, in that order; junction bases with no gene match: 12. Germline V gives CDR1 SQVTM, CDR2 ANQGSEA. The CDR3 spans 14 residues. TCRdb independently ran MiXCR on the 5' RACE reads; one entry per CDR3 protein. This table holds roughly 59,000 distinct CDR3 sequences, roughly 5% found once. Turning to this clonotype: Its specificity is unknown.

Sequencing input: PBMCs. The rearrangement uses TRBV29-1 and TRBJ2-7; TRBD2 matches 7 bases. This TCR came from a human donor with multiple sclerosis. The donor label of this sample is uncertain. The CDR3 region is CSVHLAENRYEQYF. CDR3 sequence (DNA): TGCAGCGTCCATCTAGCGGAGAACCGATACGAGCAGTACTTC.